One sample yielded the 28 T cell receptor beta chains listed below, sequenced in a study of blood T cell repertoires in COVID-19 (dated by TCRdb to the early 2020s). Libraries were prepared through the immunoSEQ multiplex PCR assay. What TCRdb holds here is the immuneACCESS table cut down to in-frame rearrangements. Part of the clones is not present; checked against another copy, under half of the missing clones reflect an unresolved V gene, and the others are unexplained. The sample data list about 150,000 clones, and just under 85% of these were observed just once. More than 5% of the sample comes from the top ten. Sequencing input: PBMCs or T cells enriched from blood (not recorded which). These receptors came from a woman aged 40-49 years who had recovered from COVID-19.

This chain joins TRBV6-5 and TRBJ1-1; D not resolved. The CDR3 is 11 residues long. Trimming stripped 5 bases from V and 6 bases from J, with 7 bases between. Germline assignment: CDR1 MNHEY and CDR2 SVGAGI. This CDR3 reads CASSHEAEAFF. CDR3 sequence (DNA): TGTGCCAGCAGTCACGAGGCTGAAGCTTTCTTT.

This rearrangement joins TRBV5-1 to TRBJ1-5, with D possibly matching TRBD1 (5 bases). Germline CDR1 is SGHRS and CDR2 is YFSETQ. The CDR3 consists of 16 residues. The V and J ends lost 1 base and 1 base respectively, with 12 bases between them. The CDR3 DNA sequence: TGCGCCAGCAGCTTGAATGGGGCCCTGAGCAATCAGCCCCAGCATTTT. It is translated as CASSLNGALSNQPQHF.

Concerning this clone itself: This CDR3 is also generated by other DNA sequences in the sample. J is TRBJ2-5 and V is TRBV5-1, with 9 bases aligning to TRBD1. CDR1 and CDR2 (germline): SGHRS, YFSETQ. V gave up 4 bases and J gave up 2 bases; unmatched junction bases: 3. The CDR3 totals 14 residues. CDR3 DNA sequence: TGCGCCAGCAGCCTGGGACAGGGTCAAGAGACCCAGTACTTC. Translation gives CASSLGQGQETQYF.

The genes are TRBV7-3 and TRBJ2-7, with a weak D call TRBD1 (5 bases). The CDR3 covers 15 residues. Germline CDR1 is SGHTA and CDR2 is FQGTGA. Trimming stripped 0 bases from V and 3 bases from J, with 12 bases between. CDR3 sequence reads: CASSLTAGSSYEQYF. CDR3 DNA sequence: TGTGCCAGCAGCTTAACTGCAGGGTCAAGCTACGAGCAGTACTTC.

The gene calls are TRBV7-3 and TRBJ2-2, with TRBD1 identical over 9 bases. CDR1 and CDR2 (germline): SGHTA, FQGTGA. With V trimmed by 5 bases and J by 2 bases, 3 bases remained unmatched. This CDR3 has 15 residues. The CDR3 DNA sequence: TGTGCCAGCAGCCTGGACAGGGGAAACACCGGGGAGCTGTTTTTT. Its protein is CASSLDRGNTGELFF.

The rearrangement joins TRBV7-3 to TRBJ1-3; 7 nucleotides match TRBD1. CDR3 length: 13 amino acids. CDR1 and CDR2 (germline): SGHTA, FQGTGA. J was trimmed by 8 bases and V by 5 bases; bases with no gene match: 6. Written as DNA, the CDR3 is TGTGCCAGCAGCCTCGACAGGGAGGACACCATATATTTT. Residues: CASSLDREDTIYF.

The chain carries TRBV4-1 and TRBJ1-2; TRBD1 matches 10 bases. Trimming cost V 6 bases and J 4 bases; bases outside gene matches: 8. The CDR3 contains 15 residues. The germline V gene has CDR1 MGHRA and CDR2 YSYEKL. The CDR3 coding sequence is TGCGCCAGCAGGGAACCGGGACAGGGGATCTATGGCTACACCTTC. It specifies CASREPGQGIYGYTF.

This chain joins TRBV7-6 and TRBJ2-1; 9 bases map to TRBD2. Looked up from germline, CDR1 is SGHVS and CDR2 is FNYEAQ. The ends lost 1 base at V and 1 base at J; junction bases unmatched: 5. The CDR3 sequence is 17 residues long. CDR3 in amino acids: CASSLVLAGASYNEQFF. CDR3 sequence (DNA): TGTGCCAGCAGCTTAGTCTTAGCGGGGGCGTCCTACAATGAGCAGTTCTTC. Variable domain in full (rest from reference TRBV7-6 and TRBJ2-1): GAGVSQSPRYKVTKRGQDVALRCDPISGHVSLYWYRQALGQGPEFLTYFNYEAQQDKSGLPNDRFSAERPEGSISTLTIQRTEQRDSAMYRCASSLVLAGASYNEQFFGPGTRLTVL.

The V and J genes are TRBV4-1 and TRBJ1-2, with D perhaps TRBD1 (5 bases). The V gene lost 1 base and the J gene lost 7 bases, with 16 bases spanning the gap. This CDR3 contains 15 residues. Germline V gives CDR1 MGHRA, CDR2 YSYEKL. The CDR3 reads CASSQVDGGGLGYTF. CDR3 coding DNA: TGCGCCAGCAGCCAAGTTGACGGGGGAGGGCTTGGCTACACCTTC.

This clone came up once. The rearrangement uses TRBV19 and TRBJ2-1, with D perhaps matching TRBD2 (6 bases). Germline CDR1 reads LNHDA; CDR2 reads SQIVND (reference sequence). V lost 8 bases and J 0 bases, leaving 8 bases between the germline ends. This CDR3 has 13 residues. The CDR3 region is CASAGSSYNEQFF. CDR3 DNA sequence: TGTGCCAGTGCGGGGAGCTCCTACAATGAGCAGTTCTTC. The variable domain in full, completed from reference TRBV19 and TRBJ2-1, reads DGGITQSPKYLFRKEGQNVTLSCEQNLNHDAMYWYRQDPGQGLRLIYYSQIVNDFQKGDIAEGYSVSREKKESFPLTVTSAQKNPTAFYLCASAGSSYNEQFFGPGTRLTVL.

This chain uses TRBV5-8 with TRBJ1-5; TRBD1 aligns across 8 bases. CDR3 length: 14 residues. The V gene end was trimmed by 4 bases and the J gene end by 7 bases; junction bases not matched to a gene: 7. Germline V gene data show CDR1 as SGHTS and CDR2 as YDEGEE. The CDR3 sequence is CASSRQGKDQPQHF. The CDR3 DNA reads as TGTGCCAGCAGCCGACAGGGGAAAGACCAGCCCCAGCATTTT.

This clone has a single count. The chain is built from TRBV4-1 and TRBJ2-7; 7 bases match TRBD1. Germline values: CDR1 MGHRA, CDR2 YSYEKL. With 0 bases clipped from V and 3 bases from J, the junction kept 17 bases outside the gene matches. The CDR3 spans 19 residues. The CDR3 bases are TGCGCCAGCAGCCAAGACATCGACCTAAACAGGGGCAGTCTCTACGAGCAGTACTTC. It encodes CASSQDIDLNRGSLYEQYF.

V is TRBV11-2 and J is TRBJ1-6, with D hard to call. The CDR3 extends over 14 amino acids. V lost 3 bases to trimming and J lost 13 bases, with 16 bases between them. Germline lookup yields CDR1 SGHAT and CDR2 FQNNGV. Here the CDR3 reads CASSLALAGRPLHF. The CDR3, as DNA: TGTGCCAGCAGCTTGGCACTGGCGGGGAGGCCCCTCCACTTT.

This sequence joins TRBV19 and TRBJ1-1; weak D call: TRBD1 (5 bases). Germline V lookup: CDR1 LNHDA, CDR2 SQIVND (reference sequence). Trimming took off 3 bases at V and 6 bases at J, with 20 bases between the two ends. The CDR3 runs 16 residues. The CDR3 protein is CASSIQGRPLVAEAFF. The CDR3 DNA sequence: TGTGCCAGTAGTATCCAGGGCCGACCCCTTGTGGCTGAAGCTTTCTTT.

The J gene is TRBJ2-7, the V gene TRBV7-9, with TRBD2 matching over 12 bases. With 4 bases clipped from V and 6 bases from J, the junction kept 13 bases outside the gene matches. Looked up from germline, CDR1 is SEHNR and CDR2 is FQNEAQ (reference sequence). The CDR3 is 17 amino acids. The CDR3 region is CASSSLASGGGGLEQYF. The CDR3 DNA follows: TGTGCCAGCAGCTCCCTGGCTAGCGGGGGGGGCGGTCTCGAGCAGTACTTC.

V gene TRBV7-9 combines with J gene TRBJ2-1; D might be TRBD1 (6 bases). CDR3 length equals 17 residues. V gave up 2 bases and J gave up 6 bases, with 20 bases separating them. In germline, CDR1 is SEHNR, CDR2 FQNEAQ (reference sequence). CDR3 sequence: CASSLTPDRIRANEQFF. CDR3 nucleotide sequence: TGTGCCAGCAGCTTAACCCCCGACAGGATCAGGGCCAATGAGCAGTTCTTC.

This chain uses TRBV2 with TRBJ2-5; the match to TRBD2 covers 11 bases. The V segment lost 7 bases and the J segment 7 bases; nucleotides outside the gene matches: 11. Germline CDR1 reads SNHLY; CDR2 reads FYNNEI. The CDR3 is 15 residues long. CDR3 nucleotide sequence: TGTGCCAGCAACCCTTCTTCCGGGACTAGCGGGACCCAGTACTTC. Translating gives CASNPSSGTSGTQYF.

About this clone: An end of the junction does not agree with germline; a read error may underlie this. This chain uses TRBV29-1 with TRBJ2-7; possibly TRBD1 for D (5 bases). The CDR3 spans 12 residues. The germline V gene encodes CDR1 SQVTM and CDR2 ANQGSEA. For the CDR3, the DNA is TGCAGCGTGGAAGACAGATACTACGAGCAGTACTTC. Its protein is CSVEDRYYEQYF.

This chain uses TRBV14 with TRBJ2-7, with 8 bases matching TRBD1. Germline CDR1 SGHDN, CDR2 FVKESK. The CDR3 runs to 14 residues. The V and J ends lost 4 bases and 7 bases, in that order; junction bases with no gene match: 9. The CDR3 here is CASSPRTGREEQYF. CDR3 sequence (DNA): TGTGCCAGCAGCCCTCGGACAGGGCGGGAAGAGCAGTACTTC.

J is TRBJ2-1 and V is TRBV6-1, with 7 bases matching TRBD1. Unmatched junction bases numbered 5, after V lost 3 bases and J lost 3 bases. Germline V gives CDR1 MNHNS, CDR2 SASEGT. The CDR3 has 15 residues. The CDR3 is CASSELQGRYNEQFF. Written as DNA, the CDR3 is TGTGCCAGCAGTGAGTTACAGGGGCGCTACAATGAGCAGTTCTTC.

The CDR3 reads CASSLGVSGGDSPQDEQFF. DNA for the CDR3: TGTGCCAGCAGCTTAGGTGTTAGCGGGGGGGACTCTCCCCAAGATGAGCAGTTCTTC. This sequence joins TRBV7-8 and TRBJ2-1; 11 bases line up with TRBD2. After removal of 1 base from V and 8 bases from J, the junction contained 16 bases not matched to a gene. The CDR3 contains 19 residues. Per germline, CDR1 SGHVS and CDR2 FQNEAQ.

The chain combines TRBV12-5 with TRBJ1-1; D is uncertain. The CDR3 sequence is 14 residues long. Germline assignment: CDR1 LGHNT and CDR2 FRNRAP. The germline V and J ends were trimmed by 1 base and 1 base, with 7 bases remaining between them. CDR3 DNA sequence: TGTGCTAGTGGTTTGGACAGACAGAACACTGAAGCTTTCTTT. It yields the protein CASGLDRQNTEAFF.

The chain couples TRBV12-2 to TRBJ2-7; the table's D call, TRBD2, has no DNA check behind it. TRBV12-2 is classified as a pseudogene. This CDR3 has 17 residues. Here the CDR3 DNA reads TGTGCAAGTCGCTTCCCGGGTAGCGGGGGGGCGGTCTACGAGCAGTACTTC. This translates into CASRFPGSGGAVYEQYF.

This clone was detected a few times. V gene TRBV18 combines with J gene TRBJ2-7; 10 nucleotides align to TRBD1. V shed 8 bases and J 3 bases; nucleotides not matched to a gene: 7. This CDR3 is 14 amino acids long. CDR1 and CDR2 from the germline V gene are KGHSH and LQKENI. The CDR3 loop reads CASPWDRGIYEQYF. CDR3 nucleotide sequence: TGTGCCAGCCCATGGGACAGGGGAATCTACGAGCAGTACTTC.

In this sample, this clone turned up once. This chain connects TRBV7-9 to TRBJ2-7; possible D gene TRBD2, 5 bases. The CDR3 extends over 14 amino acids. The germline CDR1 and CDR2 sequences are SEHNR and FQNEAQ (reference sequence). Trimming took 5 bases from V and 0 from J, leaving 11 bases between them. The CDR3 coding sequence is TGTGCCAGCAGCCCTGCCGGACTCTCCTACGAGCAGTACTTC. This translates into CASSPAGLSYEQYF.

This chain joins TRBV6-5 and TRBJ1-1; TRBD1 matches 8 bases. The CDR3 spans 13 residues. The trim removed 8 bases at V and 2 bases at J, leaving 4 bases unmatched. Germline CDR1 is MNHEY and CDR2 is SVGAGI. CDR3 sequence reads: CASAGQGNTEAFF. The CDR3 DNA follows: TGTGCCAGCGCCGGACAGGGAAACACTGAAGCTTTCTTT.

This clone came up a few times. This chain uses TRBV6-2 or TRBV6-3 with TRBJ2-1; the match to TRBD1 covers 11 bases. This CDR3 comprises 24 residues. V was pared by 6 bases and J by 4 bases, with 32 bases of the junction left unmatched. CDR1 and CDR2 from the germline V gene are MNHEY and SVGEGT. Written as DNA, the CDR3 is TGTGCCAGCAGCCTACCATTCTTCTGGGGGGCCTCCCGGGACAGGGGGTCCCGTTACAATGAGCAGTTCTTC. Its protein is CASSLPFFWGASRDRGSRYNEQFF.

About this clone itself: This sample also contains other DNA sequences that code for the same CDR3. The V and J genes are TRBV4-1 and TRBJ1-5; TRBD1 might be the D (5 bases). Germline loops: CDR1 MGHRA, CDR2 YSYEKL. The CDR3 has 14 amino acids. The V and J ends lost 6 bases and 2 bases respectively, with 11 bases between them. The CDR3 loop reads CASSPGLGNQPQHF. The CDR3 coding sequence is TGCGCCAGCAGTCCGGGACTCGGCAATCAGCCCCAGCATTTT.